One and the same sample provided the 10 T cell receptor beta chains below, sequenced in a study of cytomegalovirus exposure and HLA in healthy donors. Vbeta (60) and Jbeta (13) primers were used in the PCR. Only in-frame clones appear in the TCRdb table, and some are missing; sequencing was by immunoSEQ multiplex PCR. This table holds about 140,000 clones, roughly 77% found once. The sample taken for sequencing was PBMCs. The receptors derive from a man in his thirties or forties in good health and CMV-seronegative.

The V and J genes are TRBV5-1 and TRBJ1-4, with a possible D match to TRBD1 (6 bases). This CDR3 has 15 amino acids. V lost 4 bases, J lost 8 bases, and 18 bases lay in between. Germline CDR1 is SGHRS and CDR2 is YFSETQ. In DNA form, the CDR3 reads TGCGCCAGCAGCCTAACACAGGGCTCACAAGAAAAACTGTTTTTT. Encoded protein: CASSLTQGSQEKLFF.

The chain combines TRBV6-1 with TRBJ1-6, with unresolved D. There are 14 residues in the CDR3. In germline, CDR1 is MNHNS, CDR2 SASEGT. Between the trimmed V and J ends, which lost 2 bases and 0 bases, there was a span of 2 bases. The chain's CDR3 is CASSEHSYNSPLHF. The CDR3, as DNA: TGTGCCAGCAGTGAACACTCCTATAATTCACCCCTCCACTTT.

This chain links TRBV15 with TRBJ1-1, with D tentatively TRBD1 (5 bases). The CDR3 is 12 residues long. Germline V gives CDR1 LNHNV, CDR2 YYDKDF (reference sequence). V gave up 2 bases and J gave up 5 bases, with 6 bases separating them. As DNA, the CDR3 is TGTGCCACCAGCAGAAGACAGACTGAAGCTTTCTTT. Translation: CATSRRQTEAFF. The full variable domain, its missing parts supplied by reference TRBV15 and TRBJ1-1, is DAMVIQNPRYQVTQFGKPVTLSCSQTLNHNVMYWYQQKSSQAPKLLFHYYDKDFNNEADTPDNFQSRRPNTSFCFLDIRSPGLGDTAMYLCATSRRQTEAFFGQGTRLTVV.

V and J are TRBV28 and TRBJ2-7, with 8 bases fitting TRBD1. The CDR3 spans 16 residues. V dropped 3 bases and J dropped 1; count of bases not matched to a gene: 8. Looked up from germline, CDR1 is MDHEN and CDR2 is SYDVKM. The CDR3 loop reads CASSFLGQGASYEQYF. CDR3 nucleotides: TGTGCCAGCAGTTTTTTGGGGCAGGGGGCTTCCTACGAGCAGTACTTC.

The V gene is TRBV11-3, the J gene TRBJ2-2; perhaps TRBD1 as D (6 bases). V dropped 1 base and J dropped 3 bases, with 12 bases sitting between them. This CDR3 region has 16 residues. Looked up from germline, CDR1 is SGHNT and CDR2 is YENEEA. CDR3 sequence reads: CASSLGGPSDTGELFF. The CDR3 DNA follows: TGTGCCAGCAGCTTAGGGGGGCCTTCGGACACCGGGGAGCTGTTTTTT.

This clone occurred once. The chain combines TRBV25-1 with TRBJ1-2; D unresolved. The germline V and J ends were trimmed by 2 bases and 0 bases, with 10 bases remaining between them. The length of the CDR3 is 15 residues. Germline V gene data show CDR1 as MGHDK and CDR2 as SYGVNS. CDR3 residues: CASSEPGGTNYGYTF. The CDR3 DNA is TGTGCCAGCAGTGAACCGGGAGGGACTAACTATGGCTACACCTTC.

The genes are TRBV11-2 and TRBJ1-2; TRBD1 is a possible D gene (6 bases). Trimming took 1 base from V and 4 from J, leaving 10 bases between them. CDR1 is SGHAT and CDR2 is FQNNGV in the germline V gene. This CDR3 is 14 amino acids long. CDR3 loop: CASSLVGAPYGYTF. The CDR3 nucleotides read TGTGCCAGCAGCTTAGTGGGGGCCCCCTATGGCTACACCTTC.

The rearrangement uses TRBV4-1 and TRBJ2-7; 10 nucleotides agree with TRBD2. This CDR3 is built from 14 residues. Trimming took 2 bases from V and 3 from J; bases not matched to a gene: 1. The germline V gene encodes CDR1 MGHRA and CDR2 YSYEKL. CDR3 sequence reads: CASSQRTSGYEQYF. The CDR3 coding sequence is TGCGCCAGCAGCCAAAGGACTAGCGGCTACGAGCAGTACTTC.

This chain joins TRBV6-1 and TRBJ2-7, with D perhaps matching TRBD1 (6 bases). The CDR3 covers 14 residues. CDR1 and CDR2 (germline): MNHNS, SASEGT. Trimming cost V 8 bases and J 2 bases, with 16 bases left between them. Here the CDR3 DNA reads TGTGCCAGCTTAACAGGGTCGGTCCCCTACGAGCAGTACTTC. Residues: CASLTGSVPYEQYF.

The chain has TRBV5-1 and TRBJ2-5; 9 bases are a match to TRBD2. The V and J ends lost 0 bases and 1 base, in that order; junction bases with no gene match: 7. The CDR3 spans 17 residues. In germline, CDR1 is SGHRS, CDR2 YFSETQ. CDR3 amino acids: CASSLAGLALSQETQYF. For the CDR3, the DNA is TGCGCCAGCAGCTTGGCCGGACTAGCGCTCTCCCAAGAGACCCAGTACTTC.